The 28 T cell receptor beta chains below all came from one sample that was sequenced in a study of blood T cell repertoires in COVID-19. The assay was immunoSEQ multiplex PCR, and TCRdb's table has in-frame clones only and misses some. The sample lists about 190,000 clones, 84% occurring once. The source material was PBMCs or T cells enriched from blood (not recorded which). These receptors came from a woman under 40 who had been exposed to COVID-19.

CDR3 nucleotide sequence: TGTGCCATCAGTGAGGGGACAGGGGGCGGGTACGAGCAGTACTTC. It codes for CAISEGTGGGYEQYF. The chain joins TRBV10-3 to TRBJ2-7; 12 positions agree with TRBD1. This CDR3 is built from 15 residues. After removal of 2 bases from V and 4 bases from J, the junction contained 3 bases not matched to a gene. Germline assignment: CDR1 ENHRY and CDR2 SYGVKD.

The chain recombines TRBV7-2 with TRBJ2-1; 10 bases agree with TRBD2. J was trimmed by 8 bases and V by 6 bases; bases with no gene match: 7. The CDR3 has 14 amino acids. The germline V gene encodes CDR1 SGHTA and CDR2 FQGNSA. This CDR3 reads CASRRTGTSDEQFF. The CDR3 bases are TGTGCCAGCAGACGAACCGGGACTAGCGATGAGCAGTTCTTC. The variable domain in full, with the rest retrieved from reference TRBV7-2 and TRBJ2-1, is GAGVSQSPSNKVTEKGKDVELRCDPISGHTALYWYRQSLGQGLEFLIYFQGNSAPDKSGLPSDRFSAERTGGSVSTLTIQRTQQEDSAVYLCASRRTGTSDEQFFGPGTRLTVL.

This chain uses TRBV14 with TRBJ2-7, with 8 bases that match TRBD2. V lost 2 bases and J lost 4; bases outside the gene matches: 7. Per germline, CDR1 SGHDN and CDR2 FVKESK. The CDR3 has 15 amino acids. The CDR3 nucleotides read TGTGCCAGCAGCCAAATGCGGGGGGCTTCGTACGAGCAGTACTTC. It is translated as CASSQMRGASYEQYF.

This chain joins TRBV20-1 and TRBJ2-7, with D perhaps matching TRBD2 (6 bases). V lost 4 bases and J lost 7, with 11 bases in between. CDR1 is DFQATT, CDR2 SNEGSKA, per germline (reference sequence). This CDR3 is 11 amino acids long. CDR3: CSATLRGEQYF. CDR3 nucleotides: TGCAGTGCTACCCTTCGGGGGGAGCAGTACTTC.

V is TRBV27 and J is TRBJ2-7; D gene unclear. V was shortened by 6 bases and J by 0 bases, with 15 bases between the two germline ends. This CDR3 comprises 15 residues. Germline V gene lookup returns CDR1 MNHEY and CDR2 SMNVEV (reference sequence). The CDR3: CASRPIPTGSYEQYF. For the CDR3, the DNA is TGTGCCAGCAGACCTATTCCTACCGGCTCCTACGAGCAGTACTTC.

This clone showed up many times. This chain links TRBV6-2 or TRBV6-3 with TRBJ2-2, with 7 bases fitting TRBD1. Trimming took 2 bases from V and 2 from J; bases not matched to a gene: 8. CDR3 size: 17 residues. Germline values: CDR1 MNHEY, CDR2 SVGEGT. The CDR3 region is CASSYTRTGINTGELFF. CDR3 nucleotides: TGTGCCAGCAGTTACACTCGGACAGGCATAAACACCGGGGAGCTGTTTTTT.

The J gene is TRBJ2-7, the V gene TRBV13; D is ambiguous. CDR3 length: 14 amino acids. Trimming stripped 0 bases from V and 1 base from J, with 7 bases between. Germline values: CDR1 PRHDT, CDR2 FYEKMQ (reference sequence). The CDR3 nucleotides are TGTGCCAGCAGCTTAGGCAGAAGATCCTACGAGCAGTACTTC. It codes for CASSLGRRSYEQYF.

The genes are TRBV9 and TRBJ2-1; 9 nucleotides match TRBD1. V gave up 4 bases and J gave up 4 bases; unmatched junction bases: 3. Germline CDR1 reads SGDLS; CDR2 reads YYNGEE. The CDR3 extends over 14 amino acids. The DNA of the CDR3 is TGTGCCAGCAGCCCCGGACAGGGGTACAATGAGCAGTTCTTC. Amino acid sequence: CASSPGQGYNEQFF.

The J gene is TRBJ2-5, the V gene TRBV15; 11 positions agree with TRBD2. Per the germline V gene, CDR1 is LNHNV and CDR2 is YYDKDF (reference sequence). The length of the CDR3 is 20 residues. V trimming: 0 bases; J trimming: 1 base; junction bases outside the gene matches: 13. The CDR3 spells CATSRDVGWVAGGTQETQYF. The CDR3 DNA sequence: TGTGCCACCAGCAGAGATGTCGGTTGGGTAGCGGGGGGGACCCAAGAGACCCAGTACTTC.

The V and J genes are TRBV27 and TRBJ2-3; D is unresolved. The germline V gene has CDR1 MNHEY and CDR2 SMNVEV (reference sequence). The CDR3 runs 15 residues. Trimming took off 1 base at V and 3 bases at J, with 11 bases between the two ends. The CDR3 DNA sequence: TGTGCCAGCAGTTTATTGGTGTCGGGTACAGATACGCAGTATTTT. Translation: CASSLLVSGTDTQYF.

V and J are TRBV27 and TRBJ1-2; 8 positions agree with TRBD1. The CDR3 spans 15 residues. CDR1 and CDR2 from the germline V gene are MNHEY and SMNVEV (reference sequence). The V segment lost 6 bases and the J segment 6 bases; nucleotides outside the gene matches: 12. The DNA for the CDR3 is TGTGCCAGCAGATCACTGGGACAGGTTTTGAATGGCTACACCTTC. Its translation: CASRSLGQVLNGYTF.

The CDR3 DNA reads TGTGCCAGCATTTTGACTAGCGGGGTCAATACAGATACGCAGTATTTT. Its translation is CASILTSGVNTDTQYF. This chain joins TRBV2 and TRBJ2-3, with 11 bases identical to TRBD2. Germline V lookup: CDR1 SNHLY, CDR2 FYNNEI. The junction had 9 bases not matched to a gene; V was cut back by 7 bases and J by 3 bases. The CDR3 spans 16 residues.

The genes are TRBV7-2 and TRBJ1-1, with 7 bases aligning to TRBD1. CDR1 is SGHTA and CDR2 is FQGNSA in the germline V gene. Trimming at V came to 0 bases and at J to 5 bases, leaving 6 bases not matched to a gene. The CDR3 sequence is 15 residues long. CDR3 residues: CASSLAGTAGTEAFF. The DNA of the CDR3 is TGTGCCAGCAGCTTAGCAGGGACAGCAGGAACTGAAGCTTTCTTT.

The genes are TRBV7-2 and TRBJ1-1; 7 nucleotides agree with TRBD1. Losses at the gene ends were 10 bases for V and 7 bases for J; bases not matched to a gene: 9. Germline CDR1 reads SGHTA; CDR2 reads FQGNSA. This CDR3 comprises 12 residues. The CDR3 sequence is CATGKTGFEAFF. CDR3 DNA sequence: TGTGCCACCGGTAAGACAGGGTTTGAAGCTTTCTTT. The full variable domain, its missing parts supplied by reference TRBV7-2 and TRBJ1-1, is GAGVSQSPSNKVTEKGKDVELRCDPISGHTALYWYRQSLGQGLEFLIYFQGNSAPDKSGLPSDRFSAERTGGSVSTLTIQRTQQEDSAVYLCATGKTGFEAFFGQGTRLTVV.

V is TRBV5-1 and J is TRBJ2-3; TRBD2 might be the D (6 bases). V gave up 4 bases and J gave up 3 bases, with 18 bases separating them. CDR3 length: 16 residues. The V gene's germline CDR1 is SGHRS and CDR2 YFSETQ. The CDR3 spells CASSIRDFRLTDTQYF. The CDR3 DNA reads TGCGCCAGCAGCATTCGGGACTTCAGATTAACAGATACGCAGTATTTT.

The genes are TRBV3-1 (or the pseudogene TRBV3-2) and TRBJ2-7; 8 bases line up with TRBD1. The CDR3 has 15 residues. Losses at the gene ends were 0 bases for V and 5 bases for J; bases not matched to a gene: 6. Germline-derived CDR1 and CDR2 are LGHDT and YNNKEL (reference sequence). CDR3 coding DNA: TGTGCCAGCAGCCAAGAGAACAGGGGGTTCGACGAGCAGTACTTC. Translation: CASSQENRGFDEQYF.

This chain joins TRBV9 and TRBJ2-4; 16 bases are shared with TRBD2. Germline V gene sequence: CDR1 SGDLS, CDR2 YYNGEE. Trimming removed 4 bases from V and 7 bases from J; junction bases left unmatched: 8. CDR3 length: 17 amino acids. This chain's CDR3 is CASSPGLAGGLGNIQYF. CDR3 sequence (DNA): TGTGCCAGCAGCCCGGGACTAGCGGGGGGGCTAGGGAACATTCAGTACTTC.

Details on this clone: Other DNA sequences in this specimen translate into the identical CDR3. The CDR3 nucleotides are TGTGCCAGCAGCTTAGGACAGGGGACCTACAATGAGCAGTTCTTC. Its translation: CASSLGQGTYNEQFF. The chain joins TRBV5-8 to TRBJ2-1, with 9 bases matching TRBD1. Germline CDR1 SGHTS, CDR2 YDEGEE. CDR3 length: 15 amino acids. Trimming removed 2 bases from V and 2 bases from J; junction bases left unmatched: 2.

This clone occurred once. This rearrangement joins TRBV27 to TRBJ2-6; 11 nucleotides align to TRBD1. CDR3 length: 17 amino acids. CDR1 is MNHEY, CDR2 SMNVEV, per germline (reference sequence). J gave up 4 bases and V 4 bases, and 6 bases lay outside the gene matches. CDR3 amino acids: CASSSGTGGTGANVLTF. The CDR3 coding sequence is TGTGCCAGCAGTTCAGGGACAGGGGGTACGGGGGCCAACGTCCTGACTTTC.

The chain uses TRBV6-4 and TRBJ1-1; D perhaps matches TRBD1 (6 bases). The CDR3 is 15 amino acids. Germline V lookup: CDR1 MRHNA, CDR2 SNTAGT. The V and J ends lost 2 bases and 4 bases respectively, with 14 bases between them. DNA for the CDR3: TGTGCCAGCAGTGACCGTGACAGGCCCAGCACTGAAGCTTTCTTT. It codes for CASSDRDRPSTEAFF.

The rearrangement links TRBV4-1 to TRBJ1-4; a weak D match, TRBD1 (5 bases). The CDR3 covers 13 residues. Per germline, CDR1 MGHRA and CDR2 YSYEKL. Trimming removed 5 bases from V and 12 bases from J, with 16 bases in between. CDR3 in DNA: TGCGCCAGCAGCAGTGGGGGGGAGAACGAACTGTTTTTT. This encodes CASSSGGENELFF.

The CDR3 DNA follows: TGTGCCAGCAGCTTAGTGGTCGGGAGCTCCTACGAGCAGTACTTC. Amino acids: CASSLVVGSSYEQYF. The V and J genes are TRBV7-2 and TRBJ2-7, with D maybe TRBD2 (6 bases). The CDR3 runs 15 residues. V was cut by 1 base and J by 0 bases, with 10 bases left in between. The V gene's germline CDR1 is SGHTA and CDR2 FQGNSA.

The chain recombines TRBV7-2 with TRBJ2-2; 8 bases map to TRBD2. The CDR3 sequence is 14 residues long. Germline CDR1 and CDR2: SGHTA and FQGNSA. J lost 7 bases, V lost 5 bases, and 6 bases had no gene match. CDR3 in DNA: TGTGCCAGCAGCATTGGACTAGCCGGCGGGGAGCTGTTTTTT. Translated: CASSIGLAGGELFF.

This clone showed up just a few times. The chain couples TRBV11-2 to TRBJ2-7; 9 bases map to TRBD1. CDR1 SGHAT and CDR2 FQNNGV come from the germline V gene. Trimming at V came to 2 bases and at J to 9 bases, leaving 8 bases not matched to a gene. The CDR3 sequence is 14 residues long. The CDR3 DNA is TGTGCCAGCAGCTTAACAGGGACAGGGAAGAGGCAGTACTTC. Protein sequence: CASSLTGTGKRQYF.

The chain is built from TRBV4-3 and TRBJ1-2; D not resolved. CDR3 length equals 15 residues. Germline CDR1 and CDR2: LGHNA and YSLEER. Trimming took 0 bases from V and 4 from J, leaving 12 bases between them. In DNA form, the CDR3 reads TGCGCCAGCAGCCAAGATAGTCACGGTAGCTATGGCTACACCTTC. Translating it yields CASSQDSHGSYGYTF.

This chain links TRBV29-1 with TRBJ2-5, with 10 bases fitting TRBD2. CDR1 and CDR2 from the germline V gene are SQVTM and ANQGSEA. V lost 2 bases and J lost 4; bases outside the gene matches: 4. This CDR3 is built from 14 residues. The CDR3 is CSVEPLAGVETQYF. CDR3 coding DNA: TGCAGCGTTGAACCCCTAGCGGGGGTAGAGACCCAGTACTTC.

This clone appeared a few times. The chain combines TRBV5-4 with TRBJ1-2, with D possibly matching TRBD1 (5 bases). CDR3 length: 13 residues. Trimming stripped 4 bases from V and 6 bases from J, with 13 bases between. Germline values: CDR1 SGHNT, CDR2 YYREEE (reference sequence). CDR3 loop: CASSLRRGDGYTF. The CDR3 DNA reads as TGTGCCAGCAGCCTAAGACGGGGGGATGGCTACACCTTC.

The V call is TRBV15, the J call TRBJ2-3; TRBD2 matches at 7 bases. CDR1 LNHNV and CDR2 YYDKDF come from the germline V gene (reference sequence). CDR3 size: 19 residues. J gave up 1 base and V 0 bases, and 13 bases lay outside the gene matches. The CDR3 sequence: CATSRDLSDFGGGTDTQYF. CDR3 nucleotide sequence: TGTGCCACCAGCAGAGATTTGTCAGATTTTGGGGGGGGCACAGATACGCAGTATTTT.